A selection of T cell receptor beta chains follows, all from one sample in a study of blood T cell repertoires in COVID-19. TCRdb's table, derived via immunoSEQ multiplex PCR, lists solely in-frame clones and lacks some. The sample includes around 81,000 clones, 70% to 90% of them seen just once. Specimen: peripheral blood. The receptors shown here come from a man aged 50 or older with acute or convalescent COVID-19. Both conserved end residues are part of each CDR3. The D gene is left open where the match is weak. A row's size may be missing; if present it is once, few, many or a size class.

CDR3 protein: CASSQWGRGISPLHF
CDR3 DNA: TGTGCCAGCAGCCAATGGGGCAGGGGAATTTCACCCCTCCACTTT
D gene: .
J gene: TRBJ1-6
CDR3 length: 15
V gene: TRBV16
clone size: .

CDR3 protein: CASSPTGGSSYEQYF
CDR3 DNA: TGTGCCAGCAGCCCCACGGGGGGGAGCTCCTACGAGCAGTACTTC
D gene: TRBD2
J gene: TRBJ2-7
CDR3 length: 15
V gene: TRBV6-5
clone size: .

CDR3 protein: CASRGGGTGGNSGELFF
CDR3 DNA: TGCGCCAGCAGGGGAGGGGGGACAGGGGGGAATAGCGGGGAGCTGTTTTTT
D gene: TRBD1
J gene: TRBJ2-2
CDR3 length: 17
V gene: TRBV4-3
clone size: .

CDR3 protein: CASSLALTGSTEAFF
CDR3 DNA: TGCGCCAGCAGCTTGGCCCTAACAGGGTCCACTGAAGCTTTCTTT
D gene: .
J gene: TRBJ1-1
CDR3 length: 15
V gene: TRBV5-1
clone size: once

CDR3 protein: CAWNTGIGNTIYF
CDR3 DNA: TGTGCCTGGAATACAGGAATTGGAAACACCATATATTTT
D gene: .
J gene: TRBJ1-3
CDR3 length: 13
V gene: TRBV30
clone size: .

CDR3 protein: CASSLGPDLYGYTF
CDR3 DNA: TGCGCCAGCAGCTTGGGGCCAGACTTGTATGGCTACACCTTC
D gene: .
J gene: TRBJ1-2
CDR3 length: 14
V gene: TRBV5-1
clone size: .

CDR3 protein: CASSPGQGGFGYTF
CDR3 DNA: TGTGCCAGCAGCCCCGGTCAGGGGGGTTTTGGCTACACCTTC
D gene: TRBD1
J gene: TRBJ1-2
CDR3 length: 14
V gene: TRBV7-2
clone size: .

CDR3 protein: CASSPPNIGAYEQYF
CDR3 DNA: TGTGCCAGCAGCCCCCCCAACATCGGGGCCTACGAGCAGTACTTC
D gene: .
J gene: TRBJ2-7
CDR3 length: 15
V gene: TRBV7-9
clone size: .

CDR3 protein: CASSYDRGQDYGYTF
CDR3 DNA: TGTGCCAGCAGCTATGACAGGGGGCAGGACTATGGCTACACCTTC
D gene: TRBD1
J gene: TRBJ1-2
CDR3 length: 15
V gene: TRBV7-9
clone size: .

CDR3 protein: CAWIQGYEQYF
CDR3 DNA: TGTGCCTGGATTCAGGGGTACGAGCAGTACTTC
D gene: .
J gene: TRBJ2-7
CDR3 length: 11
V gene: TRBV30
clone size: .

CDR3 protein: CASSLVAGGQNEQFF
CDR3 DNA: TGTGCCAGCAGCTTGGTAGCGGGGGGGCAGAATGAGCAGTTCTTC
D gene: TRBD2
J gene: TRBJ2-1
CDR3 length: 15
V gene: TRBV5-4
clone size: .

CDR3 protein: CASSSPKQGIEETQYF
CDR3 DNA: TGTGCCAGCAGTTCCCCAAAACAGGGAATTGAAGAGACCCAGTACTTC
D gene: .
J gene: TRBJ2-5
CDR3 length: 16
V gene: TRBV28
clone size: .

CDR3 protein: CASSLGYNSYEQYF
CDR3 DNA: TGCGCCAGCAGCTTGGGTTACAACTCCTACGAGCAGTACTTC
D gene: .
J gene: TRBJ2-7
CDR3 length: 14
V gene: TRBV5-1
clone size: .

CDR3 protein: CASSLLTQGISYEQYF
CDR3 DNA: TGTGCCAGCAGTTTACTTACACAGGGGATTTCCTACGAGCAGTACTTC
D gene: TRBD1
J gene: TRBJ2-7
CDR3 length: 16
V gene: TRBV28
clone size: .

CDR3 protein: CGALGGSYNSPLHF
CDR3 DNA: TGTGGAGCGTTGGGTGGCTCCTATAATTCACCCCTCCACTTT
D gene: .
J gene: TRBJ1-6
CDR3 length: 14
V gene: TRBV6-5
clone size: once

CDR3 protein: CASSRGTSGKEQFF
CDR3 DNA: TGTGCCAGCAGCCGGGGGACTAGCGGGAAAGAGCAGTTCTTC
D gene: TRBD2
J gene: TRBJ2-1
CDR3 length: 14
V gene: TRBV6-2/TRBV6-3
clone size: .

CDR3 protein: CASSLGQNYGYTF
CDR3 DNA: TGTGCCAGCAGTTTAGGACAGAACTATGGCTACACCTTC
D gene: .
J gene: TRBJ1-2
CDR3 length: 13
V gene: TRBV12-3/TRBV12-4
clone size: .

CDR3 protein: CASSYSLRGLGNTIYF
CDR3 DNA: TGTGCCAGCAGTTACTCGCTACGAGGCCTTGGAAACACCATATATTTT
D gene: .
J gene: TRBJ1-3
CDR3 length: 16
V gene: TRBV6-5
clone size: .

CDR3 protein: CASSPPGASDTQYF
CDR3 DNA: TGTGCCAGCTCACCACCAGGGGCGTCAGATACGCAGTATTTT
D gene: .
J gene: TRBJ2-3
CDR3 length: 14
V gene: TRBV18
clone size: .

CDR3 protein: CASSQAGTGAKNEKLFF
CDR3 DNA: TGCGCCAGCAGCCAGGCCGGGACAGGGGCAAAAAATGAAAAACTGTTTTTT
D gene: TRBD1
J gene: TRBJ1-4
CDR3 length: 17
V gene: TRBV4-3
clone size: .

CDR3 protein: CASRRTGTGSTEAFF
CDR3 DNA: TGTGCCAGCAGGCGGACCGGGACAGGGAGCACTGAAGCTTTCTTT
D gene: TRBD1
J gene: TRBJ1-1
CDR3 length: 15
V gene: TRBV2
clone size: .

CDR3 protein: CASTVGEVSNQPQHF
CDR3 DNA: TGTGCCAGCACCGTAGGGGAGGTAAGCAATCAGCCCCAGCATTTT
D gene: .
J gene: TRBJ1-5
CDR3 length: 15
V gene: TRBV6-6
clone size: .

CDR3 protein: CASSQDKGQGMVFF
CDR3 DNA: TGTGCCAGCAGCCAAGATAAGGGGCAGGGGATGGTGTTTTTT
D gene: .
J gene: TRBJ1-4
CDR3 length: 14
V gene: TRBV3-1/TRBV3-2
clone size: .

CDR3 protein: CAISGLAGVQDTQYF
CDR3 DNA: TGTGCCATCAGTGGACTAGCGGGAGTTCAGGATACGCAGTATTTT
D gene: TRBD2
J gene: TRBJ2-3
CDR3 length: 15
V gene: TRBV10-3
clone size: .

CDR3 protein: CASSLGLAAPTSPLHF
CDR3 DNA: TGTGCCAGCAGCTTGGGGTTAGCGGCCCCTACTTCACCCCTCCACTTT
D gene: .
J gene: TRBJ1-6
CDR3 length: 16
V gene: TRBV11-1
clone size: .

CDR3 protein: CASSLDGNSNQPQHF
CDR3 DNA: TGTGCCAGCAGCTTAGACGGGAACAGCAATCAGCCCCAGCATTTT
D gene: .
J gene: TRBJ1-5
CDR3 length: 15
V gene: TRBV7-2
clone size: .

CDR3 protein: CATDETGSSYNEQFF
CDR3 DNA: TGTGCCACCGACGAAACAGGGAGCTCCTACAATGAGCAGTTCTTC
D gene: .
J gene: TRBJ2-1
CDR3 length: 15
V gene: TRBV15
clone size: .

CDR3 protein: CATSTGNYNSPLHF
CDR3 DNA: TGTGCCACCAGCACAGGGAACTATAATTCACCCCTCCACTTT
D gene: .
J gene: TRBJ1-6
CDR3 length: 14
V gene: TRBV15
clone size: .

CDR3 protein: CASSPDRVGNYGYTF
CDR3 DNA: TGTGCCAGCAGTCCTGACAGGGTAGGGAACTATGGCTACACCTTC
D gene: TRBD1
J gene: TRBJ1-2
CDR3 length: 15
V gene: TRBV28
clone size: .

CDR3 protein: CASSIDRGRGTEAFF
CDR3 DNA: TGTGCCAGCAGTATAGACAGGGGCAGGGGCACTGAAGCTTTCTTT
D gene: TRBD1
J gene: TRBJ1-1
CDR3 length: 15
V gene: TRBV6-5
clone size: once

CDR3 protein: CASSLRPSGSSYEQYF
CDR3 DNA: TGCGCCAGCAGCCTTCGCCCCTCGGGGAGCTCCTACGAGCAGTACTTC
D gene: .
J gene: TRBJ2-7
CDR3 length: 16
V gene: TRBV5-1
clone size: .

CDR3 protein: CASSSVGNLYTEAFF
CDR3 DNA: TGTGCCAGTAGTTCGGTGGGCAATTTATACACTGAAGCTTTCTTT
D gene: .
J gene: TRBJ1-1
CDR3 length: 15
V gene: TRBV19
clone size: once

CDR3 protein: CASGVPPSSYEQYF
CDR3 DNA: TGTGCTAGTGGTGTACCACCGAGCTCCTACGAGCAGTACTTC
D gene: .
J gene: TRBJ2-7
CDR3 length: 14
V gene: TRBV12-5
clone size: once

CDR3 protein: CASSGPDSPYEQYF
CDR3 DNA: TGTGCCAGCAGCGGCCCGGACAGCCCCTACGAGCAGTACTTC
D gene: .
J gene: TRBJ2-7
CDR3 length: 14
V gene: TRBV7-2
clone size: .

CDR3 protein: CSVGGGGPANIQYF
CDR3 DNA: TGCAGCGTTGGGGGGGGAGGCCCCGCTAACATTCAGTACTTC
D gene: TRBD2
J gene: TRBJ2-4
CDR3 length: 14
V gene: TRBV29-1
clone size: .

CDR3 protein: CASSLGQGAAVPQYF
CDR3 DNA: TGTGCCAGCAGCTTGGGGCAGGGGGCGGCCGTTCCCCAGTACTTC
D gene: TRBD1
J gene: TRBJ2-5
CDR3 length: 15
V gene: TRBV5-6
clone size: .

CDR3 protein: CASSLRLAGVETQYF
CDR3 DNA: TGTGCCAGCAGCTTAAGATTAGCGGGAGTCGAGACCCAGTACTTC
D gene: TRBD2
J gene: TRBJ2-5
CDR3 length: 15
V gene: TRBV7-7
clone size: .

CDR3 protein: CASSLDGTPSGGQSGELFF
CDR3 DNA: TGTGCCAGCAGCTTAGATGGGACCCCCTCTGGAGGACAGTCCGGGGAGCTGTTTTTT
D gene: .
J gene: TRBJ2-2
CDR3 length: 19
V gene: TRBV11-2
clone size: .

CDR3 protein: CASSLHKGTATGYTF
CDR3 DNA: TGTGCCAGCAGCTTACATAAAGGGACAGCGACGGGCTACACCTTC
D gene: TRBD1
J gene: TRBJ1-2
CDR3 length: 15
V gene: TRBV7-2
clone size: .

CDR3 protein: CASSFGVNQPQHF
CDR3 DNA: TGTGCCAGCAGTTTCGGAGTCAATCAGCCCCAGCATTTT
D gene: .
J gene: TRBJ1-5
CDR3 length: 13
V gene: TRBV28
clone size: .

CDR3 protein: CASSLVPDTTYEQYF
CDR3 DNA: TGCGCCAGCAGCCTGGTGCCAGACACCACCTACGAGCAGTACTTC
D gene: .
J gene: TRBJ2-7
CDR3 length: 15
V gene: TRBV5-1
clone size: .

CDR3 protein: CASRRTPGTPYF
CDR3 DNA: TGTGCCAGCAGGCGTACACCCGGGACTCCCTATTTT
D gene: .
J gene: TRBJ1-3
CDR3 length: 12
V gene: TRBV12-3/TRBV12-4
clone size: .